These T cell receptor beta chains were read from a single sample in a study of blood T cell repertoires in COVID-19. Sequenced by immunoSEQ multiplex PCR; TCRdb stores in-frame clones only, minus some. The data contain under 200,000 clones, about 85% of them singletons. The source material was peripheral blood. Receptors were obtained from a man aged 55 to 70 with COVID-19, enrolled during active disease. Each CDR3 is given with its conserved first and last residue. A D gene is named only where the DNA matches it firmly. Size tells how often a clone was seen (once, few, many) or the class of an expanded clone, and some rows leave it out.

>TRBJ1-1|-|TRBV18|once
TGTGCCAGCTCACCGCCTGACAGATCTGAAGCTTTCTTT
CASSPPDRSEAFF
>TRBJ2-7|-|TRBV6-6|few
TGTGCCAGCAGCACCCCAGGGGACGAGCAGTACTTC
CASSTPGDEQYF
>TRBJ1-2|-|TRBV20-1|-
TGCAGTGCTAGTCGACAGGATAATGGCTACACCTTC
CSASRQDNGYTF
>TRBJ1-2|-|TRBV28|-
TGTGCCAGCAGTCCCCCAGGGGCGTATGGCTACACCTTC
CASSPPGAYGYTF
>TRBJ2-4|TRBD1|TRBV5-1|once
TGCGCCAGCAGCGCAGGGGGCGCGATACCAAACATTCAGTACTTC
CASSAGGAIPNIQYF
>TRBJ2-3|-|TRBV11-3|-
TGTGCCAGCAGCCCCCTGGACTACCCAGATACGCAGTATTTT
CASSPLDYPDTQYF
>TRBJ1-4|-|TRBV5-3|-
TGTGCCAGAAGCTTGGGGGAGGCCCGTAATGAAAAACTGTTTTTT
CARSLGEARNEKLFF
>TRBJ2-7|TRBD1|TRBV28|-
TGTGCCAGCAGTTTCTATTCGACAGGGAACGAGCAGTACTTC
CASSFYSTGNEQYF
>TRBJ2-7|TRBD1|TRBV12-3/TRBV12-4|-
TGTGCCAGCAGGGCCGGGACAGACTACGAGCAGTACTTC
CASRAGTDYEQYF
>TRBJ2-3|-|TRBV2|-
TGTGCCAGCAGTGAGCAGGACACAGATACGCAGTATTTT
CASSEQDTDTQYF
>TRBJ1-1|TRBD1|TRBV6-5|-
TGTGCCAGCAGTTACTCGAGGGGGCTTGGTAACACTGAAGCTTTCTTT
CASSYSRGLGNTEAFF
>TRBJ1-6|-|TRBV4-1|-
TGCGCCAGCAGCCAAGATCCAGGGGTACGGTCACCCCTCCACTTT
CASSQDPGVRSPLHF
>TRBJ1-1|-|TRBV6-4|-
TGTGCCAGCAGTGTGGATGCCCAGGGCACTGAAGCTTTCTTT
CASSVDAQGTEAFF
>TRBJ1-3|-|TRBV15|-
TGTGCCACCAGCAAAGGGGCCGCCTCTGGAAACACCATATATTTT
CATSKGAASGNTIYF
>TRBJ2-1|-|TRBV5-1|-
TGCGCCAGCAGCAGGGACTCGTCCTACAATGAGCAGTTCTTC
CASSRDSSYNEQFF
>TRBJ2-3|-|TRBV15|-
TGTGCCACCAGCATCTTCACAGATACGCAGTATTTT
CATSIFTDTQYF
>TRBJ1-6|TRBD1|TRBV6-2/TRBV6-3|-
TGTGCCAGCAGCCCGGACAGGAGTCGGTCACCCCTCCACTTT
CASSPDRSRSPLHF
>TRBJ1-5|-|TRBV20-1|-
TGCAGTGCTAGTTTGGGGCAGCTACGCAATCAGCCCCAGCATTTT
CSASLGQLRNQPQHF
>TRBJ1-2|-|TRBV30|-
TGTGCCTGGAGTGTACCAAGGACAGTCTATGGCTACACCTTC
CAWSVPRTVYGYTF
>TRBJ2-7|-|TRBV7-2|-
TGTGCCAGCAGCTTAGCTCAGGCTACCACCTACGAGCAGTACTTC
CASSLAQATTYEQYF
>TRBJ2-7|TRBD1|TRBV7-2|-
TGTGCCAGCAGCTCGGGACAGCTCTACGAGCAGTACTTC
CASSSGQLYEQYF
>TRBJ2-3|-|TRBV28|-
TGTGCCAGCAGCCTCAGAGATACGCAGTATTTT
CASSLRDTQYF